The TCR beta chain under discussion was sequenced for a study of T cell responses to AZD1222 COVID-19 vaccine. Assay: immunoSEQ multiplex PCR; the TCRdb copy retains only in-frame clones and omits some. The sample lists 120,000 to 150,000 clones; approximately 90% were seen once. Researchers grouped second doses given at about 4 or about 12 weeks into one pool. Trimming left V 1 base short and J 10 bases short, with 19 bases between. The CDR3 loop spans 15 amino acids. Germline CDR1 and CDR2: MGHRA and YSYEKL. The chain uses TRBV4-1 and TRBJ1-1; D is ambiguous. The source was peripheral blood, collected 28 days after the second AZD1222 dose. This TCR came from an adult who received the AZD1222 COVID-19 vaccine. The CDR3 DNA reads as TGCGCCAGCAGCCAAGTCATCGGGGAGAGGGCTACAGCTTTCTTT. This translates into CASSQVIGERATAFF.